The next 14 T cell receptor beta chains were all read from a single sample in a study of cytomegalovirus exposure and HLA in healthy donors listed by TCRdb under 2017. To prepare the library, the immunoSEQ multiplex PCR assay was applied. A mixture of 60 forward primers for TCR Vbeta segments and 13 reverse primers for TCR Jbeta segments was used in the multiplex PCR. TCRdb re-hosts the immuneACCESS table, in-frame sequences only. Its copies lack some clones; in the studies checked, an unresolved V gene accounts for under half of them, and the cause for the rest is not known. The sample table holds 200,000 to 250,000 clones, of which roughly 82% were seen once. The top ten constitute over 5% of the sample. The sample was PBMCs. The receptors were sampled from a woman aged 40 to 50 in good health and CMV-seropositive.

The chain carries TRBV11-3 and TRBJ2-3; 10 bases line up with TRBD2. With V trimmed by 2 bases and J by 1 base, 0 bases remained unmatched. In germline, CDR1 is SGHNT, CDR2 YENEEA. The CDR3 spans 15 residues. The CDR3 bases are TGTGCCAGCAGCTTACTAGCGGGGGGCACAGATACGCAGTATTTT. Translated, it gives CASSLLAGGTDTQYF.

This clone was detected once. The chain employs TRBV5-6 and TRBJ2-3; TRBD2 matches 12 bases. The germline CDR1 and CDR2 sequences are SGHDT and YYEEEE. Losses at the gene ends were 4 bases for V and 8 bases for J; bases not matched to a gene: 14. The CDR3 is made up of 17 amino acids. The CDR3 region is CASSLGTSGSLGGTQYF. The CDR3 nucleotides are TGTGCCAGCAGCCTGGGGACTAGCGGGTCCCTGGGGGGTACGCAGTATTTT.

The chain carries TRBV12-5 and TRBJ1-2; D is perhaps TRBD1 (6 bases). This CDR3 is 17 amino acids long. CDR1 LGHNT and CDR2 FRNRAP come from the germline V gene. V was cut by 5 bases and J by 4 bases, with 23 bases left in between. This chain's CDR3 is CASGTQKAGDIPYGYTF. The CDR3 DNA sequence: TGTGCTAGTGGTACACAAAAGGCAGGGGACATACCCTATGGCTACACCTTC. Combining the CDR3 with reference TRBV12-5 and TRBJ1-2 gives the whole variable domain DARVTQTPRHKVTEMGQEVTMRCQPILGHNTVFWYRQTMMQGLELLAYFRNRAPLDDSGMPKDRFSAEMPDATLATLKIQPSEPRDSAVYFCASGTQKAGDIPYGYTFGSGTRLTVV.

This clone is a singleton in its sample. The J gene is TRBJ2-7, the V gene TRBV29-1; 10 bases align to TRBD1. CDR3 length equals 13 residues. Germline V gives CDR1 SQVTM, CDR2 ANQGSEA. The J segment lost 7 bases and the V segment lost 5 bases, leaving 8 bases of the junction unmatched. The CDR3 DNA sequence: TGCAGCGTTTCGGGGACAGGGGCTCTGGAGCAGTACTTC. It is translated as CSVSGTGALEQYF.

Only one count was recorded for this clone. The genes are TRBV9 and TRBJ2-7; 13 nucleotides agree with TRBD2. Germline CDR1 SGDLS, CDR2 YYNGEE. The CDR3 sequence is 14 residues long. The ends lost 4 bases at V and 7 bases at J; junction bases unmatched: 5. CDR3 loop: CASSPGLAGVEQYF. For the CDR3, the DNA is TGTGCCAGCAGCCCCGGACTAGCGGGGGTTGAGCAGTACTTC.

For the CDR3, the DNA is TGTGCCAGCAGCTTGCTCGCGGGGAATCAGCCCCAGCATTTT. Residues: CASSLLAGNQPQHF. The rearrangement links TRBV5-5 to TRBJ1-5; D uncertain. The CDR3 sequence is 14 residues long. V was cut by 1 base and J by 4 bases, with 9 bases left in between. Germline lookup yields CDR1 SGHKS and CDR2 YYEKEE (reference sequence). Looking up the rest from reference TRBV5-5 and TRBJ1-5 gives the full variable domain: DAGVTQSPTHLIKTRGQQVTLRCSPISGHKSVSWYQQVLGQGPQFIFQYYEKEERGRGNFPDRFSARQFPNYSSELNVNALLLGDSALYLCASSLLAGNQPQHFGDGTRLSIL.

This clone was seen a few times. This chain connects TRBV27 to TRBJ1-2; 9 bases line up with TRBD1. The CDR3 is made up of 13 amino acids. Germline-derived CDR1 and CDR2 are MNHEY and SMNVEV (reference sequence). V gave up 6 bases and J gave up 9 bases; unmatched junction bases: 8. This CDR3 reads CASSPTGGKRYTF. Written as DNA, the CDR3 is TGTGCCAGCAGCCCTACAGGGGGCAAACGCTACACCTTC.

The chain is built from TRBV6-1 and TRBJ1-1; a possible D gene is TRBD1 (6 bases). V lost 3 bases and J lost 4, with 18 bases in between. Germline values: CDR1 MNHNS, CDR2 SASEGT. There are 16 residues in the CDR3. CDR3 DNA sequence: TGTGCCAGCAGTGATAGGCAACAGGGTAAATCCACTGAAGCTTTCTTT. Translated, it gives CASSDRQQGKSTEAFF.

V usage is TRBV29-1 and J usage is TRBJ1-1, with no clear D. CDR3 length equals 13 residues. CDR1 is SQVTM, CDR2 ANQGSEA, per germline. Trimming pared 7 bases from V and 0 bases from J, leaving 12 bases between. The CDR3 is CSANKRVNTEAFF. In DNA, the CDR3 is TGCAGCGCAAACAAGAGGGTGAACACTGAAGCTTTCTTT.

To note about this clone: The same CDR3 also results from other DNA sequences found in this sample. For the CDR3, the DNA is TGTGCCAGCAGCTCTACCTACGAGCAGTACTTC. This translates into CASSSTYEQYF. V gene TRBV7-9 combines with J gene TRBJ2-7; no reliable D call. V lost 4 bases, J lost 2 bases, and 3 bases lay in between. The germline gives CDR1 SEHNR, CDR2 FQNEAQ (reference sequence). The CDR3 contains 11 residues. The full variable domain, its missing parts supplied by reference TRBV7-9 and TRBJ2-7, is DTGVSQNPRHKITKRGQNVTFRCDPISEHNRLYWYRQTLGQGPEFLTYFQNEAQLEKSRLLSDRFSAERPKGSFSTLEIQRTEQGDSAMYLCASSSTYEQYFGPGTRLTVT.

CDR3 region: CASSQSRGTGDEQFF. The CDR3 coding sequence is TGTGCCAGCAGCCAAAGTCGGGGGACGGGCGATGAGCAGTTCTTC. This chain joins TRBV4-2 and TRBJ2-1, with D maybe TRBD2 (6 bases). Per germline, CDR1 LGHNA and CDR2 YNFKEQ. CDR3 length: 15 amino acids. The ends were cut back, 2 bases at V and 8 bases at J, with 16 bases in the middle.

This rearrangement joins TRBV10-3 to TRBJ1-2; 9 nucleotides line up with TRBD1. The CDR3 consists of 13 residues. Germline values: CDR1 ENHRY, CDR2 SYGVKD. CDR3 in amino acids: CAVGQGNSRGYTF. The CDR3 bases are TGTGCGGTAGGACAGGGGAATTCGAGGGGCTACACCTTC.

The chain has TRBV19 and TRBJ1-2; D is ambiguous. Deletions cut 4 bases from V and 7 bases from J, with 16 bases between. This CDR3 is built from 14 residues. Germline V gene data show CDR1 as LNHDA and CDR2 as SQIVND (reference sequence). Here the CDR3 DNA reads TGTGCCAGTAGTACGACGGGAAGGGAAGGTGGCTACACCTTC. It codes for CASSTTGREGGYTF. Based on the CDR3 plus reference TRBV19 and TRBJ1-2, the full variable domain is DGGITQSPKYLFRKEGQNVTLSCEQNLNHDAMYWYRQDPGQGLRLIYYSQIVNDFQKGDIAEGYSVSREKKESFPLTVTSAQKNPTAFYLCASSTTGREGGYTFGSGTRLTVV.

The chain has TRBV7-8 and TRBJ2-1; unclear D gene. V was shortened by 1 base and J by 3 bases, with 10 bases between the two germline ends. This CDR3 comprises 15 residues. CDR1 and CDR2 (germline): SGHVS, FQNEAQ. The DNA for the CDR3 is TGTGCCAGCAGCTTAGGATCCCCTAGCTACAATGAGCAGTTCTTC. Protein product: CASSLGSPSYNEQFF.